Listed here are 24 T cell receptor beta chains from one sample, sequenced in a study of shared clonotypes between healthy human individuals. Naive-designated CD8 cells lacked CD45RO, were positively enriched for CCR7, and omitted terminally differentiated effector memory CD45RA+ cells. Here immunoSEQ multiplex PCR was the method, and the copy in TCRdb shows in-frame clones only, minus some. The sample includes nearly 600,000 clones, less than 97% seen only once; the top ten take 0.09% to 0.13%. The specimen sequenced was naive CD8+ T cells sorted from blood. The origin of the receptors is a woman aged 25 to 45 in good health.

This clone was seen once. This rearrangement joins TRBV7-3 to TRBJ1-5; a possible D gene is TRBD1 (6 bases). Germline CDR1 is SGHTA and CDR2 is FQGTGA. There are 17 residues in the CDR3. Trimming left V 9 bases short and J 3 bases short, with 24 bases between. CDR3: CASNSTGRSLYNQPQHF. DNA for the CDR3: TGTGCCAGTAATAGTACAGGGAGGTCATTATACAATCAGCCCCAGCATTTT.

The V and J genes are TRBV7-9 and TRBJ2-7, with a tentative D call TRBD1 (5 bases). Per the germline V gene, CDR1 is SEHNR and CDR2 is FQNEAQ (reference sequence). The CDR3 totals 13 residues. With 8 bases removed from V and 1 base from J, the gap between germline ends came to 12 bases. Here the CDR3 reads CASQGMVSYEQYF. CDR3 bases: TGTGCCAGCCAGGGTATGGTTTCCTACGAGCAGTACTTC.

As concerns this clone: At one end, the junction sequence differs from germline, possibly due to a read error. The chain combines TRBV28 with TRBJ2-7; possibly TRBD1 for D (5 bases). The length of the CDR3 is 16 residues. In germline, CDR1 is MDHEN, CDR2 SYDVKM. The CDR3 protein is CASSPMVTGTADVSHF. The CDR3 nucleotides read TGTGCCAGCAGCCCGATGGTCACAGGCACAGCCGACGTATCCCACTTC.

The rearrangement uses TRBV19 and TRBJ1-5; D is unresolved. Germline values: CDR1 LNHDA, CDR2 SQIVND (reference sequence). The CDR3 runs to 16 residues. V shed 0 bases and J shed 2 bases, with 11 bases lying between them. The CDR3 nucleotides are TGTGCCAGTAGTATAGAGACACGTTGGGGCAATCAGCCCCAGCATTTT. This codes for CASSIETRWGNQPQHF.

V usage is TRBV7-9 and J usage is TRBJ2-1; D not resolved. Germline CDR1 reads SEHNR; CDR2 reads FQNEAQ (reference sequence). The CDR3 runs 14 residues. With 2 bases removed from V and 4 bases from J, the gap between germline ends came to 9 bases. In DNA form, the CDR3 reads TGTGCCAGCAGCTTAACCAGGCCATACAATGAGCAGTTCTTC. It specifies CASSLTRPYNEQFF.

This chain joins TRBV5-5 and TRBJ2-7; 14 bases line up with TRBD2. This CDR3 region has 15 residues. V gave up 4 bases and J gave up 5 bases; unmatched junction bases: 5. Germline lookup yields CDR1 SGHKS and CDR2 YYEKEE (reference sequence). The CDR3 DNA sequence: TGTGCCAGCAGCGTGGGACTAGCGGGAGAGGACGAGCAGTACTTC. Protein: CASSVGLAGEDEQYF.

This rearrangement joins TRBV27 to TRBJ2-4, with 13 bases lining up with TRBD2. The CDR3 is made up of 16 amino acids. J lost 7 bases, V lost 2 bases, and 5 bases had no gene match. The V gene's germline CDR1 is MNHEY and CDR2 SMNVEV (reference sequence). CDR3: CASSLNGLAGVNIQYF. In nucleotides, the CDR3 is TGTGCCAGCAGTTTAAACGGACTAGCGGGAGTTAACATTCAGTACTTC.

The chain employs TRBV9 and TRBJ2-5, with 8 nucleotides matching TRBD1. Judging by the DNA end, TRBJ2-7 fits better; the J call may be wrong. The CDR3 totals 15 residues. Germline CDR1 and CDR2: SGDLS and YYNGEE. The chain's CDR3 is CASSEGGQGPYEQYF. For the CDR3, the DNA is TGTGCCAGCAGCGAGGGTGGACAGGGTCCGTACGAGCAGTACTTC.

This chain connects TRBV27 to TRBJ2-5; 9 bases align to TRBD2. This CDR3 spans 13 amino acids. Germline V gives CDR1 MNHEY, CDR2 SMNVEV (reference sequence). Unmatched junction bases numbered 4, after V lost 6 bases and J lost 5 bases. CDR3 sequence (DNA): TGTGCCAGCAGGGCGGGAGGGCTTGAGACCCAGTACTTC. It translates to CASRAGGLETQYF.

This clone was counted once. This chain links TRBV11-1 with TRBJ2-5; TRBD2 agrees at 9 bases. From germline, CDR1 is SGHAT and CDR2 FQDESV (reference sequence). Trimming cost V 1 base and J 0 bases; bases outside gene matches: 3. This CDR3 has 16 residues. This chain's CDR3 is CASSLDLAGYQETQYF. The CDR3 nucleotides read TGTGCCAGCAGCTTAGATCTAGCGGGGTACCAAGAGACCCAGTACTTC.

The genes are TRBV5-8 and TRBJ2-3; 11 positions match TRBD2. Germline CDR1 reads SGHTS; CDR2 reads YDEGEE. V was clipped by 0 bases and J by 2 bases; unmatched bases: 8. The CDR3 loop spans 18 amino acids. The CDR3 DNA follows: TGTGCCAGCAGCTTGGGGATACTAGCGGGAGATGACACAGATACGCAGTATTTT. It codes for CASSLGILAGDDTDTQYF.

This clone was picked up one time. J is TRBJ2-7 and V is TRBV4-1; no definite D call. The V gene lost 0 bases and the J gene lost 4 bases, with 22 bases spanning the gap. Germline values: CDR1 MGHRA, CDR2 YSYEKL. The CDR3 covers 18 residues. The CDR3 reads CASSQDPGNKGFLYEQYF. The DNA for the CDR3 is TGCGCCAGCAGCCAAGATCCCGGTAATAAAGGCTTCCTTTACGAGCAGTACTTC.

This chain links TRBV29-1 with TRBJ2-1; D may correspond to TRBD1 or TRBD2 (7 bases each). The CDR3 extends over 13 amino acids. Germline V CDR1 and CDR2: SQVTM, ANQGSEA. Trimming removed 7 bases at V and 8 bases at J, with 18 bases between. CDR3 sequence: CSAQGGARDEQFF. As DNA, the CDR3 is TGCAGCGCCCAGGGGGGGGCGCGCGATGAGCAGTTCTTC.

This chain links TRBV13 with TRBJ1-4; perhaps TRBD1 as D (5 bases). V was pared by 5 bases and J by 5 bases, with 15 bases between. Germline assignment: CDR1 PRHDT and CDR2 FYEKMQ (reference sequence). The CDR3 extends over 15 amino acids. This CDR3 reads CASSARDGRNEKLFF. In DNA form, the CDR3 reads TGTGCCAGCAGCGCTAGGGACGGGAGAAATGAAAAACTGTTTTTT.

The rearrangement uses TRBV9 and TRBJ2-7; tentative D call: TRBD2 (6 bases). Germline V lookup: CDR1 SGDLS, CDR2 YYNGEE. CDR3 size: 13 residues. V lost 4 bases, J lost 3 bases, and 11 bases lay in between. The CDR3 here is CASSTGTGYEQYF. CDR3 sequence (DNA): TGTGCCAGCAGCACCGGGACTGGCTACGAGCAGTACTTC. Drawing the rest from reference TRBV9 and TRBJ2-7, the complete variable domain is DSGVTQTPKHLITATGQRVTLRCSPRSGDLSVYWYQQSLDQGLQFLIQYYNGEERAKGNILERFSAQQFPDLHSELNLSSLELGDSALYFCASSTGTGYEQYFGPGTRLTVT.

The gene calls are TRBV27 and TRBJ2-5; a weak D match, TRBD2 (6 bases). The J call may not be correct, given that the DNA end is closer to TRBJ2-7. CDR1 and CDR2 from the germline V gene are MNHEY and SMNVEV (reference sequence). CDR3 length equals 15 residues. CDR3 residues: CASSLSQEGFPEQYF. The CDR3 DNA follows: TGTGCCAGCAGTTTATCCCAGGAGGGGTTCCCCGAGCAGTACTTC.

The rearrangement links TRBV29-1 to TRBJ2-1, with 7 bases that match TRBD2. V dropped 6 bases and J dropped 1; count of bases not matched to a gene: 12. CDR1 is SQVTM and CDR2 is ANQGSEA in the germline V gene. The CDR3 extends over 16 amino acids. The CDR3 loop is CSVRLSGIVSYNEQFF. Here the CDR3 DNA reads TGCAGCGTAAGACTCAGCGGGATAGTTTCCTACAATGAGCAGTTCTTC.

The chain recombines TRBV6-1 with TRBJ2-6; D is unresolved. Per the germline V gene, CDR1 is MNHNS and CDR2 is SASEGT. V shed 4 bases and J shed 0 bases, with 13 bases lying between them. This CDR3 is 17 amino acids long. The CDR3 DNA sequence: TGTGCCAGCAGTGGATCCGAAACCCACTCTGGGGCCAACGTCCTGACTTTC. This gives the protein CASSGSETHSGANVLTF.

The chain has TRBV7-9 and TRBJ2-3, with 8 bases lining up with TRBD1. Trimming cost V 5 bases and J 3 bases; bases outside gene matches: 4. The germline V gene has CDR1 SEHNR and CDR2 FQNEAQ (reference sequence). The CDR3 runs 14 residues. The CDR3: CASSRQGRTDTQYF. In nucleotides, the CDR3 is TGTGCCAGCAGCCGACAGGGGAGGACAGATACGCAGTATTTT.

V gene TRBV30 combines with J gene TRBJ1-2, with TRBD1 identical over 9 bases. V shed 8 bases and J 5 bases; nucleotides not matched to a gene: 15. The CDR3 runs 15 residues. Per germline, CDR1 GTSNPN and CDR2 SVGIG (reference sequence). CDR3 bases: TGTGCCGCCTTTCTACAGGGGGCGCTTAGGTATGGCTACACCTTC. It codes for CAAFLQGALRYGYTF.

A note on this clone: The junction and the germline gene differ at one end; a read error may be behind it. This chain uses TRBV6-4 with TRBJ2-7; D gene unclear. The CDR3 length is 15 residues. Germline V CDR1 and CDR2: MRHNA, SNTAGT. CDR3 DNA: TGTGCCAGCACCCCGGGCCTTTTAACCTCCCACGAGCAGTACTTC. Its translation: CASTPGLLTSHEQYF.

V gene TRBV13 combines with J gene TRBJ2-2; 8 nucleotides line up with TRBD1. This CDR3 has 16 amino acids. Per germline, CDR1 PRHDT and CDR2 FYEKMQ (reference sequence). Losses at the gene ends were 5 bases for V and 1 base for J; bases not matched to a gene: 6. The CDR3 region has the DNA TGTGCCAGCAGCACCAGGACAGGGATGAACACCGGGGAGCTGTTTTTT. As protein: CASSTRTGMNTGELFF.

This clone was counted once. CDR3 bases: TGCAGCGTCGCAAACCCCGGGACAGCCAAAAACATTCAGTACTTC. Protein sequence: CSVANPGTAKNIQYF. The chain has TRBV29-1 and TRBJ2-4; D is tentatively TRBD1 or TRBD2 (5 bases each). In germline, CDR1 is SQVTM, CDR2 ANQGSEA. Trimming removed 6 bases from V and 0 bases from J, with 15 bases in between. The CDR3 is made up of 15 amino acids. The whole variable domain, filled in from reference TRBV29-1 and TRBJ2-4, reads SAVISQKPSRDICQRGTSLTIQCQVDSQVTMMFWYRQQPGQSLTLIATANQGSEATYESGFVIDKFPISRPNLTFSTLTVSNMSPEDSSIYLCSVANPGTAKNIQYFGAGTRLSVL.

V is TRBV27 and J is TRBJ2-7, with D possibly being TRBD2 (5 bases). The CDR3 runs 13 residues. Trimming removed 5 bases at V and 0 bases at J, with 8 bases between. From germline, CDR1 is MNHEY and CDR2 SMNVEV (reference sequence). CDR3: CASSLAFSYEQYF. DNA for the CDR3: TGTGCCAGCAGTCTAGCCTTCTCCTACGAGCAGTACTTC.